This T cell receptor (beta chain) derives from a study of tumor and adjacent non-tumor tissue in lung cancer. Study-level points and caveats: Top 100 clones took a larger repertoire share in normal lung. Compared with tumor, normal lung showed significantly lower TCR diversity.

The library came from three nested PCR rounds adapted from ARM-PCR protocols. From the multiplex PCR reads, TCRdb called clonotypes with MiXCR, one entry per CDR3 protein. The table includes about 78,000 distinct CDR3 sequences, roughly 80% detected once. This sample's RNA came from whole unsorted tissue. Chemotherapy-naive patients with new lung cancer underwent thoracic surgery in China, August–November 2014. This CDR3 region has 16 residues. Germline values: CDR1 SGHRS, CDR2 YFSETQ. Trimming removed 6 bases at V and 3 bases at J, with 20 bases between. This clonotype has a single count. Its antigen is still unknown. A much larger clone differs from this one at a single base, so this may be a read error.

This chain uses TRBV5-1 with TRBJ2-3; D perhaps matches TRBD2 (6 bases). The sequencing sample was made of lung tumor tissue. The sequence came from a woman in her forties or fifties with non-small cell lung cancer. CDR3 bases: TGCGCCAGCAACTGGAGGGTGTTCGTCGGGACAGATACGCAGTATTTT. It is translated as CASNWRVFVGTDTQYF.